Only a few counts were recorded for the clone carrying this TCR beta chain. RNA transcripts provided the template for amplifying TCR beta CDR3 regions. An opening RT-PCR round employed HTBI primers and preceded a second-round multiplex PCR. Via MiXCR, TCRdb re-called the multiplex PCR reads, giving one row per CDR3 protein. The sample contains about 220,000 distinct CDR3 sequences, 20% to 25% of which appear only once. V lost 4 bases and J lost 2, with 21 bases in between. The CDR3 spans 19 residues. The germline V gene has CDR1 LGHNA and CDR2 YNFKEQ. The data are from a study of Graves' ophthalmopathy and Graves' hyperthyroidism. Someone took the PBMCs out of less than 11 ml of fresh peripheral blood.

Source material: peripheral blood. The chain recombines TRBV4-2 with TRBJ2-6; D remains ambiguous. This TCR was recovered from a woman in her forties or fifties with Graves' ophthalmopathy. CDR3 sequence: CASSLFPGGLKTGANVLTF. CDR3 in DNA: TGTGCCAGCAGCCTATTCCCGGGTGGCCTGAAAACTGGGGCCAACGTCCTGACTTTC.